The T cell receptor beta chain described here comes from a study of shared clonotypes between healthy human individuals. Healthy HIV-negative adults with no recent acute infections or vaccinations were recruited as donors. Study-wide results and caveats: Clonotypes shared by all four donors outscored non-shared clonotypes in generation probability. The study's rarefaction showed incomplete sorted-subset sequencing despite large depth.

TCRdb's table, derived via immunoSEQ multiplex PCR, lists solely in-frame clones and lacks some. The sample has about 2.4 million clones, roughly 93% seen once. CDR1 and CDR2 (germline): MNHEY, SMNVEV (reference sequence). V lost 2 bases and J lost 3; bases outside the gene matches: 2. CDR3 length: 14 residues. In its sample, this clone was seen once. Its antigen is not identified. Other DNA sequences from this sample encode an identical CDR3 as well. The gene calls are TRBV27 and TRBJ2-7; 9 bases map to TRBD1. The clonotype was recovered from a man aged 18 to 35 in good health. Some clones in this sample may be carry-over from other donors' samples. What was sequenced was naive CD4+ T cells from PBMCs. Specified subset: CD45RA+ positively selected. CDR3 sequence: CASSLGTGSYEQYF. In DNA form, the CDR3 reads TGTGCCAGCAGTTTAGGGACAGGGAGCTACGAGCAGTACTTC.